The clone carrying this TCR beta chain has a count of ten or more. The antigen remains undetermined. The CDR3 runs 16 residues. Germline V CDR1 and CDR2: SGHTA, FQGNSA. The ends lost 0 bases at V and 3 bases at J; junction bases unmatched: 3. This sample was included in a study of T cell repertoires in cytomegalovirus infection. Each CDR3 protein gets one entry after TCRdb re-called the reads with MiXCR. The data show about 450,000 distinct CDR3 sequences, roughly 31% seen once. The study's findings and limits: Dominating the ex vivo response were TCR beta clonotypes that were CMV-specific and HLA-C-restricted.

The TCR was taken from a human donor in good health (CMV status not recorded). Some clones in this sample may be carry-over from other donors' samples. The specimen was PBMCs. The V and J genes are TRBV7-2 and TRBJ2-7, with 12 bases fitting TRBD2. In DNA form, the CDR3 reads TGTGCCAGCAGCTTAGCGCCTAGCGGGGGGGTCTACGAGCAGTACTTC. It is translated as CASSLAPSGGVYEQYF.